Below are 20 T cell receptor beta chains sequenced from a single sample in a study of STAT3 mutations in large granular lymphocyte leukemia. Here immunoSEQ multiplex PCR was the method, and the copy in TCRdb shows in-frame clones only, minus some. The repertoire holds 9,500 to 12,000 clones, with 54% as singletons. Antigen specificity for these receptors is unknown. Study findings and constraints: At least one immunodominant TCR beta clonotype appeared in every T-cell large granular lymphocyte leukemia patient.

Sequencing was performed on peripheral blood mononuclear cells. The receptors were gathered from a boy between 5 and 17 years old with T-cell large granular lymphocyte leukemia. Some clones in this sample may be carry-over from other donors' samples.

V is TRBV5-1 and J is TRBJ1-5, with D maybe TRBD1 (6 bases). This CDR3 comprises 14 residues. Germline values: CDR1 SGHRS, CDR2 YFSETQ. Trimming pared 4 bases from V and 3 bases from J, leaving 11 bases between. CDR3 sequence: CASSLDSSNQPQHF. The CDR3 bases are TGCGCCAGCAGCCTGGACAGCTCCAATCAGCCCCAGCATTTT.

The CDR3 nucleotides are TGTGCCAGCAGTGAAATCGGGGGCAGCGGTGAAAAACTGTTTTTT. It translates to CASSEIGGSGEKLFF. The rearrangement links TRBV6-1 to TRBJ1-4; D might be TRBD1 (6 bases). CDR1 MNHNS and CDR2 SASEGT come from the germline V gene. There are 15 residues in the CDR3. V lost 2 bases, J lost 7 bases, and 14 bases lay in between.

The V and J genes are TRBV30 and TRBJ2-2, with TRBD2 as a possible D gene (6 bases). This CDR3 comprises 15 residues. The ends were cut back, 7 bases at V and 3 bases at J, with 18 bases in the middle. The V gene's germline CDR1 is GTSNPN and CDR2 SVGIG (reference sequence). The CDR3 loop is CASKQKRVDTGELFF. The CDR3 coding sequence is TGTGCCTCGAAACAAAAGCGGGTGGACACCGGGGAGCTGTTTTTT.

There are a few counts of this clone. This chain connects TRBV5-1 to TRBJ1-5; weak D call: TRBD1 (5 bases). V lost 2 bases, J lost 4 bases, and 16 bases lay in between. CDR1 is SGHRS, CDR2 YFSETQ, per germline. This CDR3 has 16 amino acids. The CDR3 protein is CASSLSGSGPNQPQHF. The CDR3 DNA reads TGCGCCAGCAGCTTATCTGGTTCGGGACCTAATCAGCCCCAGCATTTT.

V and J are TRBV5-1 and TRBJ2-1; no definite D call. This CDR3 has 12 residues. CDR1 SGHRS and CDR2 YFSETQ come from the germline V gene. Trimming took off 5 bases at V and 1 base at J, with 4 bases between the two ends. In DNA form, the CDR3 reads TGCGCCAGCAGGCAGTCCTACAATGAGCAGTTCTTC. It is translated as CASRQSYNEQFF.

CDR3 DNA sequence: TGTGCCAGCAGTTACTTAGACGGGGGGCCTGGAGAGACCCAGTACTTC. As protein: CASSYLDGGPGETQYF. The chain is built from TRBV6-5 and TRBJ2-5, with D possibly being TRBD2 (7 bases). Germline CDR1 reads MNHEY; CDR2 reads SVGAGI. This CDR3 is built from 16 residues. V was shortened by 1 base and J by 4 bases, with 16 bases between the two germline ends.

The V and J genes are TRBV6-1 and TRBJ2-7; TRBD1 or TRBD2 may be the D gene (5 bases each). Germline assignment: CDR1 MNHNS and CDR2 SASEGT. The CDR3 runs to 13 residues. The V end was cut by 6 bases, the J end by 3 bases, with 12 bases between. The CDR3: CASSREHGYEQYF. The CDR3 DNA reads TGTGCCAGCAGCAGGGAGCATGGCTACGAGCAGTACTTC.

The chain couples TRBV7-9 to TRBJ2-7; 10 bases line up with TRBD1. J lost 6 bases, V lost 5 bases, and 10 bases had no gene match. Germline V gene data show CDR1 as SEHNR and CDR2 as FQNEAQ (reference sequence). There are 15 residues in the CDR3. The CDR3 spells CASSLGQGIGSEQYF. CDR3 in DNA: TGTGCCAGCAGCCTGGGACAGGGGATCGGCTCCGAGCAGTACTTC.

CDR3: CASSVDSQSQPQHF. The CDR3 region has the DNA TGTGCCAGCAGCGTAGATAGTCAGAGTCAGCCCCAGCATTTT. The chain recombines TRBV9 with TRBJ1-5; D not certain. Trimming took off 0 bases at V and 6 bases at J, with 10 bases between the two ends. CDR3 length: 14 residues. Germline V gene lookup returns CDR1 SGDLS and CDR2 YYNGEE. Filled out from reference TRBV9 and TRBJ1-5, the complete variable domain reads DSGVTQTPKHLITATGQRVTLRCSPRSGDLSVYWYQQSLDQGLQFLIQYYNGEERAKGNILERFSAQQFPDLHSELNLSSLELGDSALYFCASSVDSQSQPQHFGDGTRLSIL.

V is TRBV7-9 and J is TRBJ2-2; tentative D call: TRBD2 (6 bases). CDR1 and CDR2 (germline): SEHNR, FQNEAQ (reference sequence). The CDR3 sequence is 16 residues long. V lost 3 bases, J lost 5 bases, and 16 bases lay in between. The CDR3 sequence: CASSLTANAGTGELFF. The CDR3 DNA reads TGTGCCAGCAGCTTGACAGCAAACGCGGGAACCGGGGAGCTGTTTTTT.

This chain connects TRBV6-5 to TRBJ1-1; TRBD1 matches at 9 bases. This CDR3 is 15 amino acids long. CDR1 and CDR2 from the germline V gene are MNHEY and SVGAGI. V was clipped by 2 bases and J by 4 bases; unmatched bases: 5. The CDR3 DNA is TGTGCCAGCAGTTACACTGCGACAGGGGGCACTGAAGCTTTCTTT. It translates to CASSYTATGGTEAFF.

This clone was seen a few times. CDR3 loop: CASSPGGGYEQYF. In nucleotides, the CDR3 is TGTGCCAGCAGTCCCGGGGGGGGCTACGAGCAGTACTTC. The chain has TRBV6-5 and TRBJ2-7; TRBD2 matches at 8 bases. V shed 5 bases, J shed 3 bases, and the junction held 3 bases outside the gene matches. This CDR3 has 13 amino acids. The germline V gene has CDR1 MNHEY and CDR2 SVGAGI.

The rearrangement joins TRBV5-1 to TRBJ2-7; D assignment may be TRBD1 or TRBD2 (5 bases each). From germline, CDR1 is SGHRS and CDR2 YFSETQ. This CDR3 spans 14 amino acids. V lost 4 bases to trimming and J lost 2 bases, with 13 bases between them. Here the CDR3 reads CASSSRDGTYEQYF. The CDR3 region has the DNA TGCGCCAGCAGCAGCCGGGACGGTACCTACGAGCAGTACTTC.

The V call is TRBV10-3, the J call TRBJ1-2; 11 positions match TRBD1. The CDR3 runs 10 residues. Germline V gene sequence: CDR1 ENHRY, CDR2 SYGVKD. The CDR3 sequence: CGTGGAGYTF. The DNA for the CDR3 is TGTGGGACAGGGGGCGCGGGCTACACCTTC.

This clone turned up a few times. The chain employs TRBV18 and TRBJ2-5, with 9 bases lining up with TRBD1. The junction had 1 base not matched to a gene; V was cut back by 3 bases and J by 5 bases. The CDR3 spans 13 residues. Germline lookup yields CDR1 KGHSH and CDR2 LQKENI. This CDR3 is CASSPTGGETQYF. CDR3 nucleotide sequence: TGTGCCAGCTCACCGACAGGGGGGGAGACCCAGTACTTC.

This clone was picked up one time. This chain joins TRBV5-6 and TRBJ1-2; 7 bases are shared with TRBD1. V shed 5 bases, J shed 4 bases, and the junction held 17 bases outside the gene matches. Germline values: CDR1 SGHDT, CDR2 YYEEEE. The CDR3 is 17 amino acids. CDR3 amino acids: CASSRTGVVRGVYGYTF. Here the CDR3 DNA reads TGTGCCAGCAGTCGTACAGGGGTTGTACGAGGCGTCTATGGCTACACCTTC. The full variable domain, its missing parts supplied by reference TRBV5-6 and TRBJ1-2, is DAGVTQSPTHLIKTRGQQVTLRCSPKSGHDTVSWYQQALGQGPQFIFQYYEEEERQRGNFPDRFSGHQFPNYSSELNVNALLLGDSALYLCASSRTGVVRGVYGYTFGSGTRLTVV.

The V gene is TRBV25-1, the J gene TRBJ1-6; maybe TRBD1 (6 bases). Germline values: CDR1 MGHDK, CDR2 SYGVNS. The V and J ends lost 5 bases and 6 bases respectively, with 14 bases between them. This CDR3 region has 15 residues. The CDR3 loop is CASSITGRTNSPLHF. The CDR3 DNA is TGTGCCAGCAGTATAACAGGGAGAACTAATTCACCCCTCCACTTT.

The chain is built from TRBV18 and TRBJ1-1, with D perhaps TRBD1 (6 bases). Trimming stripped 0 bases from V and 5 bases from J, with 13 bases between. Germline V CDR1 and CDR2: KGHSH, LQKENI. This CDR3 contains 15 residues. Here the CDR3 reads CASSPPVGGRTEAFF. In DNA form, the CDR3 reads TGTGCCAGCTCACCACCCGTAGGGGGGCGAACTGAAGCTTTCTTT.

The chain is built from TRBV20-1 and TRBJ2-7; tentatively, D is TRBD1 (5 bases). Trimming cost V 6 bases and J 3 bases, with 9 bases left between them. This CDR3 comprises 11 residues. The germline gives CDR1 DFQATT, CDR2 SNEGSKA (reference sequence). CDR3 sequence (DNA): TGCAGTGCCAGGGTGAACTACGAGCAGTACTTC. Its protein product is CSARVNYEQYF.

The chain has TRBV7-9 and TRBJ2-7; 10 bases map to TRBD2. The CDR3 has 14 amino acids. Germline CDR1 is SEHNR and CDR2 is FQNEAQ (reference sequence). Unmatched junction bases numbered 4, after V lost 8 bases and J lost 0 bases. The DNA for the CDR3 is TGTGCCAGCTCCGGGACTAGCGACTCCTACGAGCAGTACTTC. It is translated as CASSGTSDSYEQYF.